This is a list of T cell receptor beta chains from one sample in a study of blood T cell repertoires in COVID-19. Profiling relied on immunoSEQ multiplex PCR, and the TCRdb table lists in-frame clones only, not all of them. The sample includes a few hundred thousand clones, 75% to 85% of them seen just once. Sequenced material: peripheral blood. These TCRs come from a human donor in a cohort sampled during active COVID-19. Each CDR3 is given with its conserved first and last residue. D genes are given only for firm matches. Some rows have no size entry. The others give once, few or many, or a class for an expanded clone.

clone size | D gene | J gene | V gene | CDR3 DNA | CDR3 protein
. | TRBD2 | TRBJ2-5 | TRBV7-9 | TGTGCCAGCAGCTTTAGCGGGACGGAGACCCAGTACTTC | CASSFSGTETQYF
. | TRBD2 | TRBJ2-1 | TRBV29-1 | TGCAGCGTCAAAGAGCGGGAGTTCCGGAATGAGCAGTTCTTC | CSVKEREFRNEQFF
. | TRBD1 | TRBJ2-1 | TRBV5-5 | TGTGCCAGCAGCTCGCTGTCGGGACAGGGGAGAGGTGGTGAGCAGTTCTTC | CASSSLSGQGRGGEQFF
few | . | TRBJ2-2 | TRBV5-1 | TGCGCCAGCAGCCAGGGACACAGTACCGGGGAGCTGTTTTTT | CASSQGHSTGELFF
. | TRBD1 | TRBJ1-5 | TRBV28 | TGTGCCAGCAGGAGCCCGAGACAGGGGGCTAATCAGCCCCAGCATTTT | CASRSPRQGANQPQHF
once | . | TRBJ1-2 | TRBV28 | TGTGCCAGCAGTTTAGTCTACACACAGTATGGCTACACCTTC | CASSLVYTQYGYTF
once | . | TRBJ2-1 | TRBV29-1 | TGCAGCGTTGAAGTTCCCGGACTGAATGCCTACAATGAGCAGTTCTTC | CSVEVPGLNAYNEQFF
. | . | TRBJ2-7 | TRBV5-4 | TGTGCCAGCAGCTTGGCGGCGGGACCTAGCTACGAGCAGTACTTC | CASSLAAGPSYEQYF
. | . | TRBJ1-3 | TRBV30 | TGTGCCTGGAGTGTAGACAGTGGAAACACCATATATTTT | CAWSVDSGNTIYF
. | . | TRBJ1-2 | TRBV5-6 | TGTGCCAGCAGCTCCTTCCAGGGGAGCTATGGCTACACCTTC | CASSSFQGSYGYTF
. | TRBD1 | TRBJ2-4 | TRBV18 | TGTGCCAGCTCACTCGGGACAGAACTAAACATTCAGTACTTC | CASSLGTELNIQYF
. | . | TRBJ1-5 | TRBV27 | TGTGCCAGCAGTCAACAGACCCCGCCCGCCAATCAGCCCCAGCATTTT | CASSQQTPPANQPQHF
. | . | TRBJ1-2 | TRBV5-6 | TGTGCCAGCAGCCTAACCCCCAGGGGCCACTATGGCTACACCTTC | CASSLTPRGHYGYTF
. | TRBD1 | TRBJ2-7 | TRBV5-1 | TGCGCCAGCAGCCCGGGACAGGCCCTTGGAGAGCAGTACTTC | CASSPGQALGEQYF
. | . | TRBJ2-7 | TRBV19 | TGTGCCAGTAGTACCCGGGGTTACGAGCAGTACTTC | CASSTRGYEQYF
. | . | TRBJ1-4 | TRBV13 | TGTGCCAGCACCGTCCGGGACATAAATGAAAAACTGTTTTTT | CASTVRDINEKLFF
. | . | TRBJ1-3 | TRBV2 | TGTGCCAGCAGTTTTCTCGTCTCTGGAAACACCATATATTTT | CASSFLVSGNTIYF
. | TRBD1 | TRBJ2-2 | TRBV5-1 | TGCGCCAGCGGACCCACGGGACAGCCGGTCGGGGAGCTGTTTTTT | CASGPTGQPVGELFF
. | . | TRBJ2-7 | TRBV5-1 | TGCGCCAGCAGCAAGAAACAGGGATCCTACGAGCAGTACTTC | CASSKKQGSYEQYF
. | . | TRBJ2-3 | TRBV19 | TGTGCCAGCCACCGCGGGGGCGGCGGCACAGATACGCAGTATTTT | CASHRGGGGTDTQYF
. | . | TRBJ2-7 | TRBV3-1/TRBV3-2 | TGTGCCAGCAGCCAAGCGGACAGATACGAGCAGTACTTC | CASSQADRYEQYF
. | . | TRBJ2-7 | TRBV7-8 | TGTGCCAGCAGCCCCTTCGTCGGCGAGCAGTACTTC | CASSPFVGEQYF
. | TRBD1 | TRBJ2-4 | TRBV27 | TGTGCCAGCAAACCCTCAACAGGGGGGATAGCCAAAAACATTCAGTACTTC | CASKPSTGGIAKNIQYF
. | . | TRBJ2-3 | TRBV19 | TGTGCCAGTAGTCTCCGACAGAACGGTGCAGATACGCAGTATTTT | CASSLRQNGADTQYF
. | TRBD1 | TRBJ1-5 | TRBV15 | TGTGCCACCAGCCTAAGCCCGGGACAGGGCGGCAATCAGCCCCAGCATTTT | CATSLSPGQGGNQPQHF
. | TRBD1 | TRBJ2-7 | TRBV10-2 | TGCGCCAGCAGTGTAGGGGCAGGGGGCTCCTACGAGCAGTACTTC | CASSVGAGGSYEQYF
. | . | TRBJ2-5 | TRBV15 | TGTGCCACCAGCAGAGTAGGCGGCAGTCGACAAGAGACCCAGTACTTC | CATSRVGGSRQETQYF
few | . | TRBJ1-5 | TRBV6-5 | TGTGCCAACCTTAACAGGGATAGCAATCAGCCCCAGCATTTT | CANLNRDSNQPQHF
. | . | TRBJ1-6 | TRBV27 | TGTGCCAGCAGACAGGGTGGCTCCTATAATTCACCCCTCCACTTT | CASRQGGSYNSPLHF
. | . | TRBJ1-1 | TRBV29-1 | TGCAGCGTTGGGCCCGGGACAAGGAACACTGAAGCTTTCTTT | CSVGPGTRNTEAFF
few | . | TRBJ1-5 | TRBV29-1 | TGCAGCGTTGTTACCGGGGAGGAGGGCAATCAGCCCCAGCATTTT | CSVVTGEEGNQPQHF
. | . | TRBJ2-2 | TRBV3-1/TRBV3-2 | TGTGCCAGCAGCCAAGGGGGCGCGCGCACCGGGGAGCTGTTTTTT | CASSQGGARTGELFF
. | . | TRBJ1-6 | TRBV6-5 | TGTGCCAGCAGATCCATGCAGTCACCCCTCCACTTT | CASRSMQSPLHF
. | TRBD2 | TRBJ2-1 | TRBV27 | TGTGCCAGCACACCTAGCGGACCCTACAATGAGCAGTTCTTC | CASTPSGPYNEQFF
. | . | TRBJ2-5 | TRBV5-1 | TGCGCCAGCAGCTCGAACGGTGCCGACCAAGAGACCCAGTACTTC | CASSSNGADQETQYF
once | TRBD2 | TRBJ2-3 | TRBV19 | TGTGCCAGTAGTGTTAGCGGGAGCACAGATACGCAGTATTTT | CASSVSGSTDTQYF
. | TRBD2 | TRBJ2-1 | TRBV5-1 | TGCGCCAGCAGCCAGGGTCTAGCGGGAGACAATGAGCAGTTCTTC | CASSQGLAGDNEQFF
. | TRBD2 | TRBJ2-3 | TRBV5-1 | TGCGCCAGCAGCTTGGAACTAGCGGGAGGTTCTGATACGCAGTATTTT | CASSLELAGGSDTQYF
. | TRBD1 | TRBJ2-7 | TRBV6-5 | TGTGCCAGCAGGGAGGGACAGGGCCCCTACGAGCAGTACTTC | CASREGQGPYEQYF
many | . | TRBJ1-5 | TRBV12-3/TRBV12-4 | TGTGCCAGCAGTTTAAAGTTTGGAGGGCCCCAGCATTTT | CASSLKFGGPQHF
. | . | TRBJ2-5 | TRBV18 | TGTGCCAGCTCCCCACAACGGGAGACCCAGTACTTC | CASSPQRETQYF
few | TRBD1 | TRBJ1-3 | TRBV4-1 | TGCGCCAGCAGCCAAGCAGGGGGTTCTGGAAACACCATATATTTT | CASSQAGGSGNTIYF
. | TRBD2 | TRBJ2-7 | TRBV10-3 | TGTGCCATCAGTGAGTCGCGAAGTCTAGCGGGCGCCTCAGCCTACGAGCAGTACTTC | CAISESRSLAGASAYEQYF
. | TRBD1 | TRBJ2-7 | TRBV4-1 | TGCGCCAGCAGCCCCGGACAGGGCTTAGGCTACGAGCAGTACTTC | CASSPGQGLGYEQYF
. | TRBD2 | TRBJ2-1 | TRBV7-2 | TGTACGACTAGCGGGCTCTACAATGAGCAGTTCTTC | CTTSGLYNEQFF
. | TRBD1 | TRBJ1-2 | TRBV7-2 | TGTGCCAGCAGCTTGGCCCTCCGACAGGGTAAAGGCTACACCTTC | CASSLALRQGKGYTF
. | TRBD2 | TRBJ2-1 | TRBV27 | TGTGCCAGCAGTTTTGTGGGACTAGCGGGAGGGATGGTCTACAATGAGCAGTTCTTC | CASSFVGLAGGMVYNEQFF
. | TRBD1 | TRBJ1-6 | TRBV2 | TGTGCCAGCAGCGGACAGGGTACAAATTCACCCCTCCACTTT | CASSGQGTNSPLHF